The T cell receptor (beta chain) under discussion was sequenced for a study of shared clonotypes between healthy human individuals (dated by TCRdb to 2020 to 2022). Notes on the research overall: The cohort included three men and a couple of women between 18 and 49 years of age. Per donor, three plates each were used for CD4 naive and CD4 memory, two for CD8 naive, and one for CD8 memory. The study deeply sequenced blood TCR repertoires of five healthy adults to estimate repertoire size and the extent of clonotype sharing between individuals. To increase sequencing depth and limit assay-specific biases, TCR repertoire library preparation and sequencing were carried out by different laboratories using diverse techniques. Per donor, leukapheresis produced somewhere between about 0.8 and 9 billion PBMCs.

For the CD8 naive samples, CD45RO-negative cells were positively selected for CCR7, yielding a CD45RA+CCR7+ population from which TemRA cells were excluded. The donors were healthy, HIV-negative adults who had no recently reported acute infections or vaccinations. All donors were Caucasian adults living in Nashville, Tennessee, USA. After blood collection by leukapheresis, PBMCs were isolated using Ficoll-Histopaque density gradient centrifugation and then cryopreserved in the vapor phase of liquid nitrogen. Purity and quantity of every magnetically sorted T cell population were checked by analytical flow cytometry. Genomic DNA was isolated from each sorted fraction and quantified by UV absorbance on a Nanodrop 2000c. TCR CDR3 regions were amplified from genomic DNA by multiplex PCR using the deep immunoSEQ assay. Genomic DNA extracted from each cell subset was distributed evenly over all wells of several immunoSEQ 96-well plates, and each plate served as one replicate. Each replicate PCR for sorted subsets received roughly 0.2 ug genomic DNA, equal to about 29,000 T cell genomes. Purified libraries were quantified with a Qubit 3.0 fluorometer, sized on a Bioanalyzer 2100, and re-quantified with the KAPA Library Quantification kit. Each immunoSEQ 96-well plate was sequenced on its own single-read 150-cycle Illumina NextSeq 550 flow cell. In the authors' own workflow: Because only junctional sequences without quality scores were contained in the immunoSEQ output, filtering matching that applied to full-length reads could not be performed. To assign V/J genes and CDR3, sequences were annotated using PyIR, a Python wrapper for IgBLAST v1.9, with IMGT germline references. Reads were filtered out if the reads had weak V/J assignments (E-value above 1e-6), no CDR3, stop codons, out-of-frame junctions, or ambiguous translated residues. V3J clonotypes were defined as sequences sharing the same inferred V gene, J gene, and CDR3 amino acid sequence. Percentage overlap between repertoires was calculated by dividing the number of shared unique clonotypes by the size of the smaller repertoire. RTK rarefaction, the Chao1 estimator, and Recon v2.1 estimates of unobserved clonotypes were used to assess repertoire richness. Generation probabilities for all TCRbeta clonotypes obtained by the gDNA method from four donors were computed using OLGA. As stored in TCRdb, this immuneACCESS dataset retains in-frame rearrangements with V and J assigned. A fraction of the clones does not appear; measured against another copy, unresolved V genes explain less than half of the discrepancy, and the remainder lacks a known reason. V, J and clone size are those of that table, while D and trimming were read from the DNA. This sample has about 680,000 clones in its table, and 92% of those were observed once. Of the sample, 24% falls within the top ten clones.

Here is what the overall study found, with its caveats: Rarefaction of sorted-subset datasets indicated incomplete sequencing despite the large sequencing depth. Sampling was restricted to blood, and TCR repertoires in tissues likely differ from the TCR repertoires found in blood. Compared with non-shared clonotypes, clonotypes shared by all four sorted-subset donors had higher generation probabilities. Because the study included only a small number of donors, the genetic and exposure-history diversity represented was limited. Pairwise subsampling indicated that sequencing depth was expected to affect the degree of clonotype sharing among donors. Naive subsets generally had larger estimated clonotype richness than memory subsets did. Sharing across several donors was observed for 4.5% to 6.5% of naive CD4, over 3% of naive CD8, 2% to 2.5% of memory CD4, and around 0.4% of memory CD8 clonotypes.

V is shortened by 0 bases, J by 3 bases, and the region joining them spans 12 bases. The CDR3 has 15 amino acids, counting the end cysteine and phenylalanine. Only the CDR3 region is kept as DNA, spanning 45 bases read in frame from base 1. The germline V gene (reference sequence) sets CDR1 to LNHDA and CDR2 to SQIVND. Concerning this clone itself: There is no known antigen for this receptor. The sample holds no much larger clone one base away, and base qualities are not on file.

The chain couples TRBV19 to TRBJ2-7, and perhaps TRBD2 as D gene, on 6 matching bases. Sequencing was carried out using naive CD8+ T cells sorted from blood. Reading the label with the study, this specimen's cell subset or site is: CD45RA+CCR7+. The clonotype originates from a man aged 30-40 years in good health. The DNA is as follows: TGTGCCAGTAGTATAGAGGGGACGGGGGACTACGAGCAGTACTTC. Protein translation: CASSIEGTGDYEQYF.